The text below deals with one T cell receptor beta chain. Researchers ran the PCR with 60 Vbeta and 13 Jbeta primers. Sequencing used immunoSEQ multiplex PCR; TCRdb keeps in-frame clones, though not all of them. The top ten hold 1.1% of the sample, which has around 78,000 clones, over 70% seen once. This entry belongs to a study of cytomegalovirus exposure and HLA in healthy donors. Per germline, CDR1 SNHLY and CDR2 FYNNEI. The CDR3 length is 12 residues. V was pared by 7 bases and J by 14 bases, with 13 bases of the junction left unmatched. The sample taken for sequencing was PBMCs. This receptor was obtained from a male donor in good health and CMV-seronegative. The chain carries TRBV2 and TRBJ2-5, with 7 bases lining up with TRBD1. CDR3 amino acids: CASKRDGTESYF. In nucleotides, the CDR3 is TGTGCCAGCAAGAGAGACGGGACAGAATCATACTTC.